These 32 T cell receptor beta chains were all obtained from the same sample, sequenced in a study of blood T cell repertoires in COVID-19. Libraries were prepared by immunoSEQ multiplex PCR; TCRdb keeps only in-frame clonotypes and omits some of them. Among fewer than 200,000 clones listed, about 83% were seen once. The sample taken for sequencing was peripheral blood. All receptors come from a man aged 40-55 years who had recovered from COVID-19.

The rearrangement uses TRBV7-9 and TRBJ2-7; TRBD2 matches at 10 bases. The CDR3 length is 16 residues. Trimming cost V 11 bases and J 5 bases; bases outside gene matches: 18. Germline CDR1 reads SEHNR; CDR2 reads FQNEAQ (reference sequence). CDR3 sequence reads: CAVQGGLAGAVDEQYF. CDR3 bases: TGTGCCGTCCAAGGAGGGCTAGCGGGAGCGGTGGACGAGCAGTACTTC.

The rearrangement links TRBV5-6 to TRBJ2-1; D not certain. The germline V gene encodes CDR1 SGHDT and CDR2 YYEEEE. V was pared by 4 bases and J by 7 bases, with 18 bases between. This CDR3 spans 15 amino acids. The CDR3 region has the DNA TGTGCCAGCAGCCTCGGCTGGCAGCACAGAAATGAGCAGTTCTTC. Protein: CASSLGWQHRNEQFF.

The chain is built from TRBV19 and TRBJ1-5; no clear D gene. The germline V gene encodes CDR1 LNHDA and CDR2 SQIVND (reference sequence). V was pared by 3 bases and J by 4 bases, with 7 bases between. The CDR3 sequence is 13 residues long. Here the CDR3 DNA reads TGTGCCAGTAGTATTCTCGGGAATCAGCCCCAGCATTTT. Translated, it gives CASSILGNQPQHF.

CDR3 nucleotides: TGTGCCAGCAGTGGCTTAGCGGGGGGGCCCACGAAGACCCAGTACTTC. It encodes CASSGLAGGPTKTQYF. J is TRBJ2-5 and V is TRBV25-1; 11 bases match TRBD2. The V and J ends lost 4 bases and 6 bases, in that order; junction bases with no gene match: 10. Germline lookup yields CDR1 MGHDK and CDR2 SYGVNS. The CDR3 runs 16 residues.

This clone turned up a few times. This rearrangement joins TRBV18 to TRBJ1-3; a weak D match, TRBD1 (5 bases). Germline V lookup: CDR1 KGHSH, CDR2 LQKENI. Trimming cost V 2 bases and J 0 bases, with 11 bases left between them. The CDR3 covers 16 residues. The CDR3 DNA follows: TGTGCCAGCTCACCATCTCTGACAGTCTCTGGAAACACCATATATTTT. Translated, it gives CASSPSLTVSGNTIYF.

The chain's CDR3 is CASSLAGLAGEETQYF. The CDR3 bases are TGTGCCAGCAGCTTGGCCGGGCTAGCGGGGGAAGAGACCCAGTACTTC. The chain uses TRBV5-4 and TRBJ2-5, with 10 bases matching TRBD2. J was trimmed by 3 bases and V by 0 bases; bases with no gene match: 5. CDR1 and CDR2 (germline): SGHNT, YYREEE (reference sequence). The CDR3 extends over 16 amino acids.

The CDR3, as DNA: TGTGCCATCCCCGGAGGGGCCCATGAGCAGTTCTTC. Translating it yields CAIPGGAHEQFF. The V call is TRBV19, the J call TRBJ2-1; possible D gene TRBD2, 6 bases. This CDR3 region has 12 residues. Trimming took off 10 bases at V and 8 bases at J, with 15 bases between the two ends. Germline V gene data show CDR1 as LNHDA and CDR2 as SQIVND (reference sequence).

The chain employs TRBV6-6 and TRBJ1-1; the D is unclear. The CDR3 spans 10 residues. V was trimmed by 6 bases and J by 8 bases, leaving 7 bases between them. Germline CDR1 reads MNHNY; CDR2 reads SVGAGI (reference sequence). The DNA of the CDR3 is TGTGCCAGCAGACGCCAGGAAGCTTTCTTT. Amino acids: CASRRQEAFF.

This clone was seen a single time. The V and J genes are TRBV10-1 and TRBJ2-7; D is unresolved. Per the germline V gene, CDR1 is WNHNN and CDR2 is SYGVQD (reference sequence). Between the trimmed V and J ends, which lost 8 bases and 3 bases, there was a span of 17 bases. The CDR3 runs to 14 residues. The CDR3 protein is CASALIRLGYEQYF. The CDR3 DNA reads as TGCGCCAGCGCCCTAATCAGACTGGGCTACGAGCAGTACTTC.

This chain connects TRBV6-5 to TRBJ2-1, with D tentatively TRBD2 (5 bases). Trimming cost V 4 bases and J 2 bases, with 9 bases left between them. Germline V gene sequence: CDR1 MNHEY, CDR2 SVGAGI. The CDR3 length is 14 residues. The DNA for the CDR3 is TGTGCCAGCAGTTCTCCGGGGACCTACAATGAGCAGTTCTTC. It specifies CASSSPGTYNEQFF.

The chain carries TRBV15 and TRBJ2-5; the D gene is possibly TRBD1 (6 bases). This CDR3 is built from 14 residues. Trimming shortened V by 0 bases and J by 3 bases, and 8 bases separated the two germline ends. Germline V lookup: CDR1 LNHNV, CDR2 YYDKDF (reference sequence). The CDR3 sequence is CATSRDRGEETQYF. The CDR3 DNA follows: TGTGCCACCAGCAGAGACAGGGGTGAAGAGACCCAGTACTTC.

The chain joins TRBV6-6 to TRBJ2-7, with 7 bases matching TRBD2. This CDR3 comprises 13 residues. V gave up 6 bases and J gave up 3 bases; unmatched junction bases: 5. In germline, CDR1 is MNHNY, CDR2 SVGAGI (reference sequence). CDR3 sequence reads: CASSGRQVYEQYF. The DNA of the CDR3 is TGTGCCAGCAGCGGGAGGCAAGTCTACGAGCAGTACTTC.

This clone was observed at least ten times. The chain combines TRBV4-3 with TRBJ1-6, with D possibly being TRBD1 (6 bases). The CDR3 is 17 residues long. V lost 0 bases and J 0 bases, leaving 9 bases between the germline ends. CDR1 and CDR2 (germline): LGHNA, YSLEER. The CDR3: CASSQDLDSSYNSPLHF. The CDR3, as DNA: TGCGCCAGCAGCCAAGATTTGGACAGCTCCTATAATTCACCCCTCCACTTT.

For the CDR3, the DNA is TGTGCCAGCTCACCCAGGACAGGGGAGAGTAACATTCAGTACTTC. This translates into CASSPRTGESNIQYF. The V call is TRBV18, the J call TRBJ2-4; 9 nucleotides align to TRBD1. Trimming cost V 3 bases and J 7 bases; bases outside gene matches: 7. Germline lookup yields CDR1 KGHSH and CDR2 LQKENI. CDR3 length: 15 amino acids.

The rearrangement links TRBV6-5 to TRBJ2-7, with D possibly matching TRBD2 (5 bases). V lost 7 bases to trimming and J lost 7 bases, with 20 bases between them. CDR1 is MNHEY and CDR2 is SVGAGI in the germline V gene. The CDR3 totals 14 residues. The CDR3 sequence: CASNGLARHGEQYF. CDR3 nucleotides: TGTGCCAGCAATGGGTTAGCGCGTCACGGGGAGCAGTACTTC.

The genes are TRBV7-2 and TRBJ2-7; TRBD2 agrees at 13 bases. V shed 3 bases and J 3 bases; nucleotides not matched to a gene: 2. The CDR3 has 15 amino acids. Germline CDR1 reads SGHTA; CDR2 reads FQGNSA. CDR3 DNA sequence: TGTGCCAGCAGCTTTGGACTAGCGGGAGTCTACGAGCAGTACTTC. Translating it yields CASSFGLAGVYEQYF.

The chain combines TRBV2 with TRBJ2-4; 8 bases fit TRBD1. The ends lost 4 bases at V and 0 bases at J; junction bases unmatched: 5. From germline, CDR1 is SNHLY and CDR2 FYNNEI. The CDR3 is made up of 16 amino acids. The CDR3 bases are TGTGCCAGCAGTGTACGGACAGGGATAGCCAAAAACATTCAGTACTTC. Amino acid sequence: CASSVRTGIAKNIQYF.

The rearrangement uses TRBV5-4 and TRBJ1-4, with D unresolved. The CDR3 extends over 14 amino acids. The germline CDR1 and CDR2 sequences are SGHNT and YYREEE (reference sequence). V was trimmed by 6 bases and J by 5 bases, leaving 14 bases between them. The CDR3 coding sequence is TGTGCCAGCACCGAGGGCCAGAGAAATGAAAAACTGTTTTTT. Amino acids: CASTEGQRNEKLFF. The full variable domain, completed using reference TRBV5-4 and TRBJ1-4, is ETGVTQSPTHLIKTRGQQVTLRCSSQSGHNTVSWYQQALGQGPQFIFQYYREEENGRGNFPPRFSGLQFPNYSSELNVNALELDDSALYLCASTEGQRNEKLFFGSGTQLSVL.

CDR3 DNA: TGTGCCACCAGCGGACTGATCTACAATGAGCAGTTCTTC. It is translated as CATSGLIYNEQFF. The J gene is TRBJ2-1, the V gene TRBV24-1; D possibly corresponds to TRBD2 (5 bases). The CDR3 totals 13 residues. Trimming took 7 bases from V and 3 from J, leaving 9 bases between them. Germline CDR1 is KGHDR and CDR2 is SFDVKD.

The rearrangement joins TRBV5-8 to TRBJ1-5; D is perhaps TRBD1 (6 bases). Germline V gene sequence: CDR1 SGHTS, CDR2 YDEGEE. The V end was cut by 4 bases, the J end by 4 bases, with 9 bases between. The CDR3 consists of 13 residues. The CDR3 region is CASSLQGNQPQHF. In DNA form, the CDR3 reads TGTGCCAGCAGCCTTCAGGGGAATCAGCCCCAGCATTTT.

In DNA form, the CDR3 reads TGTGCCAGCTCACCCACACAGGGAGCTAGCAATCAGCCCCAGCATTTT. Amino acids: CASSPTQGASNQPQHF. This chain joins TRBV18 and TRBJ1-5; the D gene is possibly TRBD1 (6 bases). The V and J ends lost 3 bases and 0 bases respectively, with 12 bases between them. Germline values: CDR1 KGHSH, CDR2 LQKENI. This CDR3 has 16 amino acids.

The V and J genes are TRBV19 and TRBJ2-2; 9 bases match TRBD1. CDR3 length: 14 residues. Germline-derived CDR1 and CDR2 are LNHDA and SQIVND (reference sequence). With V trimmed by 7 bases and J by 4 bases, 4 bases remained unmatched. This chain's CDR3 is CASKGQGFTGELFF. CDR3 nucleotide sequence: TGTGCCAGTAAAGGACAGGGGTTCACCGGGGAGCTGTTTTTT.

The V call is TRBV6-2 or TRBV6-3, the J call TRBJ2-3; 9 bases are a match to TRBD2. The CDR3 is 17 amino acids. V was clipped by 2 bases and J by 5 bases; unmatched bases: 11. Germline V gene sequence: CDR1 MNHEY, CDR2 SVGEGT. The CDR3 DNA reads as TGTGCCAGCAGTTACCCCAGGTTGGGACTAGCCCGAGATACGCAGTATTTT. The encoded protein is CASSYPRLGLARDTQYF.

This rearrangement joins TRBV6-5 to TRBJ1-5, with 9 bases aligning to TRBD1. This CDR3 comprises 14 residues. V trimming: 9 bases; J trimming: 5 bases; junction bases outside the gene matches: 8. Germline V lookup: CDR1 MNHEY, CDR2 SVGAGI. CDR3 region: CASWDREVHQPQHF. CDR3 sequence (DNA): TGTGCCAGTTGGGACAGGGAGGTGCATCAGCCCCAGCATTTT.

The V and J genes are TRBV9 and TRBJ1-1, with D possibly being TRBD1 (6 bases). Germline CDR1 SGDLS, CDR2 YYNGEE. The V end lost 0 bases, the J end lost 3 bases, and 9 bases lay between the germline ends. The CDR3 runs 14 residues. DNA of the CDR3: TGTGCCAGCAGCGTAGGAGGGGGGGACACTGAAGCTTTCTTT. This translates into CASSVGGGDTEAFF.

This rearrangement joins TRBV24-1 to TRBJ2-1; TRBD1 matches at 7 bases. With 4 bases clipped from V and 8 bases from J, the junction kept 10 bases outside the gene matches. The CDR3 loop spans 15 amino acids. Germline V CDR1 and CDR2: KGHDR, SFDVKD. The CDR3 sequence is CATSDATGKVYEQFF. The CDR3 nucleotides are TGTGCCACCAGTGACGCGACAGGGAAGGTGTATGAGCAGTTCTTC.

A single count supports this clone. This chain connects TRBV27 to TRBJ2-5; no reliable D call. In germline, CDR1 is MNHEY, CDR2 SMNVEV (reference sequence). This CDR3 is 14 amino acids long. V was shortened by 5 bases and J by 4 bases, with 14 bases between the two germline ends. CDR3 in DNA: TGTGCCAGCAGTCTACAGAAGAGTGGAGAGACCCAGTACTTC. It specifies CASSLQKSGETQYF.

The chain links TRBV7-9 to TRBJ1-3; D might be TRBD1 (5 bases). The germline V gene encodes CDR1 SEHNR and CDR2 FQNEAQ (reference sequence). Trimming took 3 bases from V and 4 from J, leaving 10 bases between them. This CDR3 region has 14 residues. CDR3 in amino acids: CASSFQGSGNTIYF. The CDR3 coding sequence is TGTGCCAGCAGCTTTCAGGGATCAGGAAACACCATATATTTT. The variable domain in full, with the rest retrieved from reference TRBV7-9 and TRBJ1-3, is DTGVSQNPRHKITKRGQNVTFRCDPISEHNRLYWYRQTLGQGPEFLTYFQNEAQLEKSRLLSDRFSAERPKGSFSTLEIQRTEQGDSAMYLCASSFQGSGNTIYFGEGSWLTVV.

The chain links TRBV7-2 to TRBJ1-1, with D perhaps TRBD1 (5 bases). Trimming took off 0 bases at V and 2 bases at J, with 10 bases between the two ends. CDR1 is SGHTA, CDR2 FQGNSA, per germline. The CDR3 extends over 15 amino acids. In DNA, the CDR3 is TGTGCCAGCAGCTTAGCCCGACAGATAAACACTGAAGCTTTCTTT. It codes for CASSLARQINTEAFF.

The chain couples TRBV6-5 to TRBJ1-2; TRBD1 might be the D (5 bases). The germline V gene encodes CDR1 MNHEY and CDR2 SVGAGI. The CDR3 is made up of 14 amino acids. The V end was cut by 0 bases, the J end by 3 bases, with 8 bases between. CDR3 DNA sequence: TGTGCCAGCAGTTACTCGAAAGGGGACTATGGCTACACCTTC. This sequence encodes CASSYSKGDYGYTF.

CDR3 sequence (DNA): TGCAGTGCTAGGCGGGGGTATGAGCAGTTCTTC. Its protein product is CSARRGYEQFF. The chain recombines TRBV20-1 with TRBJ2-1; 7 positions match TRBD2. Unmatched junction bases numbered 1, after V lost 3 bases and J lost 8 bases. CDR3 size: 11 residues. CDR1 and CDR2 (germline): DFQATT, SNEGSKA (reference sequence).

This clone was detected many times. The chain couples TRBV3-1 (or the pseudogene TRBV3-2) to TRBJ2-3, with 9 bases that match TRBD2. CDR3 length: 18 amino acids. Germline values: CDR1 LGHDT, CDR2 YNNKEL (reference sequence). The V segment lost 1 base and the J segment 2 bases; nucleotides outside the gene matches: 10. The CDR3 sequence: CASSQVSGGIVVTDTQYF. The CDR3 DNA follows: TGTGCCAGCAGCCAAGTGAGCGGGGGGATTGTGGTCACAGATACGCAGTATTTT.